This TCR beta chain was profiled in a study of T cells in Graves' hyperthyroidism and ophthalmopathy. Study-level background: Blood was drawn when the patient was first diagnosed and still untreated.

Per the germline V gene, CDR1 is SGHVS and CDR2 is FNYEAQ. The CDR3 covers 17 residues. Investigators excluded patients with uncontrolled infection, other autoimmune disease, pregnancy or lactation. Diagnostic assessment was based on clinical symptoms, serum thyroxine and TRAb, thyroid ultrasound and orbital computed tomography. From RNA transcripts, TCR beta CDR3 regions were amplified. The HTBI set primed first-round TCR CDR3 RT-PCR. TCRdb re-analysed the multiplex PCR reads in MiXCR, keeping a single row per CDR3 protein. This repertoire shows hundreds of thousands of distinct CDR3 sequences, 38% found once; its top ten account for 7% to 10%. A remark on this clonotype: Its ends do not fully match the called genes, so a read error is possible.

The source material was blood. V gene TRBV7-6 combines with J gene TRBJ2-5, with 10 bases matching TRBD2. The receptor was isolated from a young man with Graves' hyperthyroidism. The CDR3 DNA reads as TGTGCCAGAAGCTTAGTGCCTAGCGGGAGTGGAGGGGAGACCCAGTACTTC. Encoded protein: CARSLVPSGSGGETQYF. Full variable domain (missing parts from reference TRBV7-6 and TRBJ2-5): GAGVSQSPRYKVTKRGQDVALRCDPISGHVSLYWYRQALGQGPEFLTYFNYEAQQDKSGLPNDRFSAERPEGSISTLTIQRTEQRDSAMYRCARSLVPSGSGGETQYFGPGTRLLVL.